These 27 T cell receptor beta chains share one sample of origin, sequenced in a study of blood T cell repertoires in COVID-19. Sequencing used immunoSEQ multiplex PCR; TCRdb keeps in-frame clones, though not all of them. The sample consists of under 200,000 clones, roughly 90% of them appearing once. The specimen sequenced was PBMCs or T cells enriched from blood (not recorded which). These receptors all come from a woman aged 18 to 35 who had recovered from COVID-19.

The genes are TRBV7-9 and TRBJ1-3; tentatively, D is TRBD1 (6 bases). This CDR3 is 16 amino acids long. From germline, CDR1 is SEHNR and CDR2 FQNEAQ (reference sequence). Trimming shortened V by 5 bases and J by 3 bases, and 17 bases separated the two germline ends. The CDR3 reads CASSPPRGAGGNTIYF. The CDR3 nucleotides read TGTGCCAGCAGCCCCCCCCGGGGGGCAGGTGGAAACACCATATATTTT.

The J gene is TRBJ1-1, the V gene TRBV30; possible D gene TRBD1, 5 bases. The V gene lost 2 bases and the J gene lost 4 bases, with 8 bases spanning the gap. The CDR3 covers 12 residues. The germline V gene has CDR1 GTSNPN and CDR2 SVGIG (reference sequence). CDR3 residues: CAWSRGGTEAFF. The CDR3 DNA sequence: TGTGCCTGGAGTCGGGGGGGCACTGAAGCTTTCTTT. Looking up the rest from reference TRBV30 and TRBJ1-1 gives the full variable domain: SQTIHQWPATLVQPVGSPLSLECTVEGTSNPNLYWYRQAAGRGLQLLFYSVGIGQISSEVPQNLSASRPQDRQFILSSKKLLLSDSGFYLCAWSRGGTEAFFGQGTRLTVV.

The rearrangement links TRBV7-2 to TRBJ2-7; 14 bases agree with TRBD2. With V trimmed by 5 bases and J by 1 base, 4 bases remained unmatched. CDR3 size: 16 residues. Germline-derived CDR1 and CDR2 are SGHTA and FQGNSA. CDR3 sequence (DNA): TGTGCCAGCAGCGCGGGGACTAGCGGGGGTTCCTACGAGCAGTACTTC. Translating it yields CASSAGTSGGSYEQYF.

V gene TRBV6-5 combines with J gene TRBJ1-1; D ambiguous. Germline V lookup: CDR1 MNHEY, CDR2 SVGAGI. V was shortened by 10 bases and J by 8 bases, with 11 bases between the two germline ends. The CDR3 has 10 residues. The CDR3 sequence is CATARREAFF. The CDR3 coding sequence is TGTGCCACCGCCCGGAGAGAAGCTTTCTTT.

This clone was seen only a few times. This chain joins TRBV6-5 and TRBJ1-5, with 11 bases fitting TRBD1. The CDR3 loop spans 15 amino acids. V shed 2 bases, J shed 3 bases, and the junction held 0 bases outside the gene matches. Germline CDR1 is MNHEY and CDR2 is SVGAGI. DNA for the CDR3: TGTGCCAGCAGTTACGGACAGGGGGCCAATCAGCCCCAGCATTTT. This sequence encodes CASSYGQGANQPQHF.

This chain connects TRBV4-1 to TRBJ1-4; D might be TRBD1 (6 bases). Looked up from germline, CDR1 is MGHRA and CDR2 is YSYEKL. The CDR3 runs to 17 residues. V was trimmed by 0 bases and J by 7 bases, leaving 18 bases between them. The CDR3 DNA is TGCGCCAGCAGCCAAGATTTGACGGGGGGCGCGGGTGAAAAACTGTTTTTT. It codes for CASSQDLTGGAGEKLFF.

The V call is TRBV9, the J call TRBJ2-3, with 11 bases matching TRBD1. The CDR3 is 17 residues long. The germline gives CDR1 SGDLS, CDR2 YYNGEE. V lost 0 bases, J lost 4 bases, and 7 bases stayed unmatched. The CDR3 reads CASSVEDRGRRADTQYF. The CDR3 DNA is TGTGCCAGCAGCGTAGAGGACAGGGGGCGCAGAGCAGATACGCAGTATTTT.

The chain joins TRBV19 to TRBJ1-5, with D possibly TRBD1 on 6 matching bases. Germline V gives CDR1 LNHDA, CDR2 SQIVND (reference sequence). The CDR3 spans 14 residues. The V and J ends lost 3 bases and 3 bases respectively, with 9 bases between them. DNA for the CDR3: TGTGCCAGTAGTATTCCAGGGGCCAATCAGCCCCAGCATTTT. Encoded protein: CASSIPGANQPQHF.

This clone has more than one count but fewer than ten. The chain uses TRBV19 and TRBJ2-1; 11 nucleotides align to TRBD2. The CDR3 loop spans 14 amino acids. Trimming at V came to 6 bases and at J to 5 bases, leaving 3 bases not matched to a gene. CDR1 and CDR2 (germline): LNHDA, SQIVND (reference sequence). CDR3 protein: CASRGTSGNNEQFF. CDR3 DNA sequence: TGTGCCAGTAGAGGGACTAGCGGCAACAATGAGCAGTTCTTC.

This rearrangement joins TRBV27 to TRBJ1-2, with 11 bases lining up with TRBD1. This CDR3 is built from 15 residues. Germline CDR1 is MNHEY and CDR2 is SMNVEV (reference sequence). The trim removed 5 bases at V and 3 bases at J, leaving 5 bases unmatched. The CDR3 region is CASSPGTGGYYGYTF. For the CDR3, the DNA is TGTGCCAGCAGTCCAGGGACAGGGGGATACTATGGCTACACCTTC.

The chain uses TRBV2 and TRBJ2-1, with 7 bases identical to TRBD1. CDR1 is SNHLY and CDR2 is FYNNEI in the germline V gene. V lost 6 bases to trimming and J lost 9 bases; unmatched junction nucleotides: 8. CDR3 size: 13 residues. CDR3 loop: CASRRTGDTEQFF. CDR3 DNA sequence: TGTGCCAGCAGACGAACAGGGGACACTGAGCAGTTCTTC.

The rearrangement joins TRBV27 to TRBJ2-7, with 7 bases lining up with TRBD2. Germline V gene sequence: CDR1 MNHEY, CDR2 SMNVEV (reference sequence). Trimming took 3 bases from V and 2 from J; bases not matched to a gene: 4. The length of the CDR3 is 14 residues. The DNA of the CDR3 is TGTGCCAGCAGTTTCGGCGGGGGAGCCTACGAGCAGTACTTC. Encoded protein: CASSFGGGAYEQYF.

V and J are TRBV25-1 and TRBJ2-1, with unresolved D. This CDR3 region has 16 residues. The germline gives CDR1 MGHDK, CDR2 SYGVNS. Trimming pared 3 bases from V and 0 bases from J, leaving 12 bases between. The CDR3 here is CASSESPSSSYNEQFF. CDR3 bases: TGTGCCAGCAGTGAGTCCCCATCGAGCTCCTACAATGAGCAGTTCTTC.

This clone came up once. The chain has TRBV2 and TRBJ2-5, with TRBD2 matching over 10 bases. With 10 bases clipped from V and 5 bases from J, the junction kept 22 bases outside the gene matches. The germline V gene encodes CDR1 SNHLY and CDR2 FYNNEI. The CDR3 runs to 18 residues. The CDR3 here is CATLHREKAGGPVETQYF. DNA for the CDR3: TGTGCCACCCTACACAGGGAAAAAGCGGGGGGGCCGGTGGAGACCCAGTACTTC.

CDR3 loop: CASRPRGYSNQPQHF. In nucleotides, the CDR3 is TGTGCCAGCAGACCTAGGGGCTATAGCAATCAGCCCCAGCATTTT. The chain recombines TRBV28 with TRBJ1-5; a possible D gene is TRBD1 (5 bases). The germline V gene has CDR1 MDHEN and CDR2 SYDVKM. V shed 6 bases and J shed 0 bases, with 12 bases lying between them. CDR3 length: 15 residues.

The rearrangement joins TRBV21-1 to TRBJ1-1; TRBD1, the table's D call, was not compared with the DNA. TRBV21-1 is flagged as a pseudogene. The CDR3 covers 17 residues. CDR3 sequence (DNA): TGTGCCAGCAGTCTACAGGGGCTCCACCGTATGAACACTGAAGCTTTCTTT. This translates into CASSLQGLHRMNTEAFF.

Only a few counts were recorded for this clone. The V call is TRBV3-1 (or the pseudogene TRBV3-2), the J call TRBJ2-4; no reliable D call. Trimming removed 1 base at V and 0 bases at J, with 4 bases between. The CDR3 has 14 amino acids. CDR1 is LGHDT, CDR2 YNNKEL, per germline (reference sequence). The CDR3 sequence is CASSQGLAKNIQYF. Written as DNA, the CDR3 is TGTGCCAGCAGCCAAGGGCTAGCCAAAAACATTCAGTACTTC.

The chain carries TRBV3-1 (or the pseudogene TRBV3-2) and TRBJ1-2, with 11 bases lining up with TRBD1. The CDR3 sequence is 14 residues long. Germline CDR1 is LGHDT and CDR2 is YNNKEL (reference sequence). The trim removed 4 bases at V and 7 bases at J, leaving 5 bases unmatched. For the CDR3, the DNA is TGTGCCAGCAGCCCGGACAGGGGGCACTCTGGCTACACCTTC. This translates into CASSPDRGHSGYTF.

The J gene is TRBJ1-2, the V gene TRBV10-3; D uncertain. The CDR3 totals 16 residues. Trimming shortened V by 2 bases and J by 2 bases, and 15 bases separated the two germline ends. Germline assignment: CDR1 ENHRY and CDR2 SYGVKD. Written as DNA, the CDR3 is TGTGCCATCAGTGAGCCCTCCCTGGGAGCGAACTATGGCTACACCTTC. Amino acids: CAISEPSLGANYGYTF.

The rearrangement uses TRBV11-2 and TRBJ2-7, with TRBD2 as a possible D gene (5 bases). The CDR3 covers 15 residues. The germline V and J ends were trimmed by 4 bases and 3 bases, with 16 bases remaining between them. From germline, CDR1 is SGHAT and CDR2 FQNNGV. The CDR3 loop reads CASSSNRGTLYEQYF. The CDR3 nucleotides are TGTGCCAGCAGCTCCAACCGGGGAACGCTCTACGAGCAGTACTTC.

This clone was seen just once. J is TRBJ1-5 and V is TRBV28; D is possibly TRBD1 (6 bases). V lost 1 base, J lost 0 bases, and 10 bases lay in between. Per germline, CDR1 MDHEN and CDR2 SYDVKM. CDR3 size: 16 residues. CDR3 sequence: CASSLSTGYSNQPQHF. The CDR3 region has the DNA TGTGCCAGCAGTTTATCGACAGGCTATAGCAATCAGCCCCAGCATTTT.

The gene calls are TRBV28 and TRBJ2-3, with 8 positions matching TRBD1. CDR1 and CDR2 from the germline V gene are MDHEN and SYDVKM. V lost 6 bases to trimming and J lost 4 bases; unmatched junction nucleotides: 6. The CDR3 spans 14 residues. The CDR3 is CASREPGQADTQYF. CDR3 coding DNA: TGTGCCAGCAGGGAACCGGGACAGGCAGATACGCAGTATTTT.

The rearrangement joins TRBV5-1 to TRBJ1-6, with D possibly TRBD1 on 6 matching bases. This CDR3 has 18 residues. Germline V CDR1 and CDR2: SGHRS, YFSETQ. Trimming removed 4 bases from V and 2 bases from J, with 19 bases in between. CDR3 sequence: CASSLLMTGGPYNSPLHF. CDR3 nucleotides: TGCGCCAGCAGCCTTCTTATGACAGGAGGCCCCTATAATTCACCCCTCCACTTT.

The table lists this clone with a count of one. V usage is TRBV10-3 and J usage is TRBJ2-2; tentative D call: TRBD1 (5 bases). The CDR3 is 16 amino acids. Deletions cut 2 bases from V and 3 bases from J, with 13 bases between. Germline V lookup: CDR1 ENHRY, CDR2 SYGVKD. The CDR3 sequence: CAISERSVGDTGELFF. The CDR3 bases are TGTGCCATCAGTGAGAGAAGTGTAGGGGACACCGGGGAGCTGTTTTTT.

This chain joins TRBV2 and TRBJ1-2, with 11 bases aligning to TRBD1. Trimming at V came to 6 bases and at J to 6 bases, leaving 3 bases not matched to a gene. This CDR3 region has 13 residues. Germline lookup yields CDR1 SNHLY and CDR2 FYNNEI. Written as DNA, the CDR3 is TGTGCCAGCAGGAAGGGACAGGGGGATGGCTACACCTTC. It yields the protein CASRKGQGDGYTF. The full variable domain, completed using reference TRBV2 and TRBJ1-2, is EPEVTQTPSHQVTQMGQEVILRCVPISNHLYFYWYRQILGQKVEFLVSFYNNEISEKSEIFDDQFSVERPDGSNFTLKIRSTKLEDSAMYFCASRKGQGDGYTFGSGTRLTVV.

The chain uses TRBV27 and TRBJ2-2; possible D gene TRBD1, 6 bases. Trimming cost V 3 bases and J 6 bases, with 11 bases left between them. CDR3 size: 14 residues. Germline values: CDR1 MNHEY, CDR2 SMNVEV (reference sequence). The CDR3, as DNA: TGTGCCAGCAGTTTCAGGACAGCCTCCGGGGAGCTGTTTTTT. This gives the protein CASSFRTASGELFF.

The DNA of the CDR3 is TGTGCCAGCAGCCAAGATTATCGCGGAGGCTACACCTTC. This encodes CASSQDYRGGYTF. J is TRBJ1-2 and V is TRBV14; D not resolved. Germline values: CDR1 SGHDN, CDR2 FVKESK. The CDR3 consists of 13 residues. V was clipped by 0 bases and J by 8 bases, with 10 bases between them.